This T cell receptor (beta chain) came from a study of cytomegalovirus exposure and HLA in healthy donors (dated by TCRdb to between 2016 and 2019). Study-level background: In an earlier analysis of several hundred of the donors, 250 to 300 Gb of sequence data and about 110 million unique TCR beta sequences from 180 million or so T cells were reported. In a later genetic analysis, genome-wide SNP genotypes for 398 of the 666 donors were used, and that subset was treated as a discovery cohort. Rather than drawing on any new phenotypic data, the later analysis identified candidate immune exposures from TCR beta sequences and the way those sequences occurred across donors. Among roughly 400 genotyped donors of the cohort, an average of approximately 200,000 unique TCR beta nucleotide sequences was sequenced per donor, of which about 19% were non-productive. Because of strong linkage in the cohort, a few DR-DQ haplotypes were treated as single units for association and clustering. Among the roughly 400 genotyped donors, about 85% belonged to the genetic ancestry cluster associated with self-reported Caucasian donors. Alongside the repertoire data, information on donor age, sex, ethnicity and CMV serostatus was compiled. High-throughput TCR immunosequencing, statistical association of individual TCRs with disease status, and machine learning were combined to predict cytomegalovirus infection status. The number of donors typed differed by locus, with about 629-640 for A, B, C, DRB1 and DQB1, about 500 for DQA1, some 570 for DPA1, and 450 to 480 for DPB1. The T cell repertoires of some 670 subjects were profiled by immunosequencing and related to cytomegalovirus serostatus. A separate validation cohort of roughly 130 different subjects was used in addition to the approximately 640-subject first cohort. A later analysis re-analyzed previously published TCR beta repertoires from roughly 690 donors and added high-resolution HLA genotyping to study TCR occurrence patterns. An early release covering about 600 HLA-typed donors comprised about 310 gigabases of sequencing data and about 90 million unique TCR sequences. To decide whether each TCR beta V gene segment behaved as functional or pseudogenic, an earlier analysis of approximately 590 of the donors relied on high-throughput TCR beta sequencing. All discovery cohort repertoires had been generated on a single sequencing platform. Class I and class II HLA loci were covered by the typing at four-digit resolution. The study aimed to test whether cataloging public T cell receptors could reveal signatures of past pathogen exposure.

Receptor libraries were prepared by the immunoSEQ multiplex PCR assay. For the multiplex PCR, a mixture combining 60 forward primers for TCR Vbeta segments and 13 reverse primers for TCR Jbeta segments was used. Amplification of the CDR3 region of rearranged TCR beta genes was performed with a multiplex PCR assay on genomic DNA. The Illumina HiSeq System was used to sequence the amplified TCR beta libraries as 87-base-pair reads. As for how the authors treated the data: Across the 670 or so repertoires, a later analysis counted tens of millions of unique TCR beta chains, some 11 million of which were shared by at least two donors. Raw reads were error-corrected and collapsed into unique sequences with a nearest-neighbor algorithm that merged closely related sequences to remove PCR and sequencing errors. To assign V, D and J gene segments, CDR3 sequences were aligned to IMGT reference sequences. For a sequence to be retained, a match of at least six nucleotides to both a V gene segment and a J gene segment was required. A rearrangement was called productive if the CDR3 had no stop codons and remained in frame with V and J, and every other rearrangement was called non-productive. Following IMGT convention, CDR3 was defined as the stretch from the second conserved V-encoded cysteine up to the conserved J-encoded phenylalanine. The earlier analysis of about 610 of the donors excluded sequences that lacked an unambiguous match to a single V gene segment. In an earlier analysis of around 600 of the donors, V segments were called functional above 56.7% productive rearrangements and were called segregating when the between-donor standard deviation exceeded 5%. A statistical classification framework was built to diagnose cytomegalovirus status from the catalog of TCR beta chain sequences. In a later analysis, V and J genes were assigned by comparing TCR nucleotide sequences against IMGT/GENE-DB human TR gene sequences. Using the TCRdist pipeline, a later analysis assigned CDR3 sequences along with most-parsimonious VDJ recombination scenarios. In a later analysis, every TCR beta chain was defined by the combination of its CDR3 amino acid sequence and its V-gene family, and reads without a unique V-gene family were dropped. A later analysis removed nearly 600 highly shared, low-generation-probability nucleotide sequences to deal with suspected cross-contamination and a sequencing artifact. In a later analysis, a clonal expansion index for each public chain was calculated from normalized within-repertoire ranks of inferred template counts. Generation probabilities in a later analysis came from a VDJ recombination model fitted to out-of-frame rearrangements, and those results were checked against IGoR. In a later analysis, hypergeometric tests were used to score TCR-TCR, TCR-HLA and TCR-CMV co-occurrence, with a repertoire-size bias correction applied to TCR pairs. A later analysis estimated false discovery rates by permuting HLA or CMV assignments 20 times. In a later analysis, co-occurring TCRs were grouped using DBSCAN, with TCRdist sequence similarity added in when clustering inside HLA-allele-positive subsets. Repertoires with fewer than 30,000 or more than 120,000 public chains, plus five repertoires with anomalous nucleotide sharing, were excluded from co-occurrence clustering. Not all clones reach the TCRdb copy of this immuneACCESS table, which keeps in-frame sequences only. Checked studies attribute under half of the gap to unresolved V genes and leave the rest unexplained. The V and J calls and clone size come from that table; D and trimming were worked out from the DNA. This sample holds approximately 90,000 clones; 77% were observed only once. The ten largest clones represent roughly 3.7% of the sample.

To note about this clone: Its antigen specificity is not known. No qualities accompany the bases; no much larger clone lies one base away.

The paper as a whole reports these results and caveats: In the study, around 160 TCR beta chains were listed as associated with cytomegalovirus. In a later analysis, TCR association rates were found to vary across HLA loci, with the most associated TCRs seen for DRB1 alleles and the fewest for HLA-C alleles. Because counts were too low, 15 to 20 rarely observed V segments, including chromosome 9 orphons, were left out of the earlier analysis of approximately 500 of the donors. A later genetic analysis reported fewer N-insertions in productive TCRs among donors in an Asian-associated ancestry cluster than the roughly 700-donor mean. In a later analysis, HLA-associated TCR beta chains showed more clonal expansion and lower generation probabilities than non-associated chains that were equally common. At a false discovery rate of 0.05, a later analysis linked under 20,000 TCR beta sequences to specific HLA alleles. Roughly uniform sequencing depth across donors was assumed in presence/absence analyses, although this assumption may not hold. In an earlier analysis of some 500 of the donors, most TCR beta V segments were observed in productive rearrangements about 87% or about 30% of the time, broadly matching IMGT annotations. Most TCR sequences were seen in very few donors, while some public TCRs were found in many individuals. When HLA alleles, especially DR and DQ, strongly co-occurred, attributing TCR associations to individual alleles was difficult. A further reported finding was that TCR beta sequences accurately predicted the HLA-A and HLA-B alleles for most subjects in the first cohort. Some IMGT-functional V segments, including TRBV6-2 and TRBV6-3, could not be told apart with the 87-base-pair reads, so those segments were excluded. According to the authors, the approach could potentially be generalized to other disease states and immunological phenotypes. According to a later analysis, most CMV-associated TCR beta chains appeared to be HLA-restricted, and the HLA associations seemed to be driven largely by CMV exposure. A cluster of highly shared sequence variants was judged likely to represent a technical artifact of the sequencing pipeline. HLA typing was unavailable for some donors at each locus, so association tests used only the typed subset. A few of the identified cytomegalovirus-associated TCR beta chains were confirmed in vitro to be specific for cytomegalovirus antigens. Several of the top co-occurrence clusters appeared to be linked to parvovirus B19, influenza, CMV and Epstein-Barr virus, according to a later analysis. The classifier was reported to diagnose cytomegalovirus status with high specificity and sensitivity in both the original cohort and the validation cohort. Linkage disequilibrium might explain the correlated functional status among segregating V segments, but an unknown experimental factor could not be excluded. An association between a missense DCLRE1C variant and V-gene and J-gene trimming of TCR beta chains was found in a later genetic analysis and replicated in an independent cohort. This cohort had only TCR beta chains sequenced, and the lack of alpha or paired-chain data limited which features could be detected. CMV serostatus was the only immune exposure information available for the cohort.

The germline V gene gives CDR1 as MDHEN and CDR2 as SYDVKM. At the junction V is shortened by 10 bases and J by 6 bases, with 13 bases in between. The cysteine opens and the phenylalanine closes a CDR3 of 12 amino acids. The entry retains the CDR3 DNA only, 36 bases that are in frame from base 1. The cohort consisted of approximately 670 healthy bone marrow donors. At the time of sampling, every cohort member was nominally healthy, though immune exposures that went unrecorded were likely present. The donor tested CMV seronegative, placing the donor among the roughly 400 seronegative members of the cohort. A peripheral blood sample was collected from each donor, and TCR beta sequencing was performed on peripheral blood mononuclear cells. The Qiagen DNeasy Blood Extraction Kit was used to extract genomic DNA from the blood cell samples.

This TCR came from a man younger than 40 in good health and CMV-seronegative. Recombination connected TRBV28 to TRBJ1-3; D gene: possibly TRBD1, on 6 matching bases. Material: PBMCs. CDR3 sequence: CATLQGLNTIYF. The nucleotide sequence reads as follows: TGTGCCACATTACAGGGATTAAACACCATATATTTT. Where the CDR3 stops, the reference TRBV28 and TRBJ1-3 genes take over; the full variable domain is DVKVTQSSRYLVKRTGEKVFLECVQDMDHENMFWYRQDPGLGLRLIYFSYDVKMKEKGDIPEGYSVSREKKERFSLILESASTNQTSMYLCATLQGLNTIYFGEGSWLTVV.